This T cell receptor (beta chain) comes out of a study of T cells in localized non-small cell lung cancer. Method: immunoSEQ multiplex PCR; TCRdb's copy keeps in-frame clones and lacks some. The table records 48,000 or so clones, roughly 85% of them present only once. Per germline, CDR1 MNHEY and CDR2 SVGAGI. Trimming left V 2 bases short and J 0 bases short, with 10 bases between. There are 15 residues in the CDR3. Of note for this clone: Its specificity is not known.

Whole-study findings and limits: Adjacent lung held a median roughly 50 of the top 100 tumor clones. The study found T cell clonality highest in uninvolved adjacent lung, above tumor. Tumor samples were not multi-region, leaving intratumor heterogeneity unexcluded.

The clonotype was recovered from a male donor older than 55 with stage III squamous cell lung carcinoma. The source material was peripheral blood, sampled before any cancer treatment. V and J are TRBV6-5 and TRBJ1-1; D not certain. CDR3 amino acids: CASSYRGRLNTEAFF. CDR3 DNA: TGTGCCAGCAGTTACCGAGGGCGACTGAACACTGAAGCTTTCTTT.